These 13 T cell receptor beta chains were sequenced from one sample in a study of T cells after yellow fever vaccination. TCRdb recomputed calls from the 5' RACE reads with MiXCR, one row per CDR3 protein. The table lists 140,000 to 150,000 distinct CDR3 sequences, 5% to 8% of them singletons, with about 0.6% in the top ten. The sample consisted of CD4+ T cells sorted from PBMCs, taken 10 days after the yellow fever booster vaccination. Receptors originate from a young man who received the YFV17D yellow fever vaccine.

Many counts were recorded for this clonotype. The chain carries TRBV27 and TRBJ2-5, with TRBD1 matching over 11 bases. J was trimmed by 2 bases and V by 5 bases; bases with no gene match: 13. This CDR3 region has 18 residues. CDR1 is MNHEY and CDR2 is SMNVEV in the germline V gene (reference sequence). The CDR3 loop reads CASSPAPRTGGQQETQYF. CDR3 nucleotide sequence: TGTGCCAGCAGTCCAGCCCCCCGGACAGGGGGCCAACAAGAGACCCAGTACTTC.

This clonotype was seen ten or more times. The chain combines TRBV20-1 with TRBJ2-3; 9 bases are a match to TRBD2. V gave up 5 bases and J gave up 2 bases; unmatched junction bases: 8. Germline V lookup: CDR1 DFQATT, CDR2 SNEGSKA (reference sequence). The CDR3 has 15 amino acids. Here the CDR3 reads CSAYAGGPVTDTQYF. CDR3 DNA sequence: TGCAGTGCTTATGCGGGAGGGCCCGTCACAGATACGCAGTATTTT.

This clonotype was picked up many times. The genes are TRBV27 and TRBJ2-2, with D possibly TRBD2 on 5 matching bases. V gave up 5 bases and J gave up 1 base, with 23 bases separating them. Germline lookup yields CDR1 MNHEY and CDR2 SMNVEV (reference sequence). This CDR3 has 19 residues. The CDR3 sequence is CASSLFSGGGGRNTGELFF. CDR3 nucleotide sequence: TGTGCCAGCAGTCTGTTCTCCGGAGGAGGCGGGCGGAACACCGGGGAGCTGTTTTTT.

This clonotype was counted between two and nine times. V usage is TRBV3-1 and J usage is TRBJ2-7; D possibly corresponds to TRBD2 (6 bases). Per the germline V gene, CDR1 is LGHDT and CDR2 is YNNKEL (reference sequence). The V end was cut by 3 bases, the J end by 6 bases, with 9 bases between. The CDR3 sequence is 12 residues long. The DNA for the CDR3 is TGTGCCAGCAGCCAGGGACTGGCCGAGCAGTACTTC. Amino acids: CASSQGLAEQYF.

The J gene is TRBJ1-2, the V gene TRBV6-1, with 8 bases aligning to TRBD1. J lost 7 bases, V lost 5 bases, and 6 bases had no gene match. Germline CDR1 reads MNHNS; CDR2 reads SASEGT. The CDR3 spans 13 residues. The CDR3 DNA reads TGTGCCAGCAGTCCGACAGGGGTCGGTGGCTACACCTTC. Its translation is CASSPTGVGGYTF.

Points on this clonotype: A single base separates this from a much larger clone, so it may be a read error. The chain combines TRBV11-3 with TRBJ2-1; D is unresolved. This CDR3 spans 14 amino acids. The germline V and J ends were trimmed by 2 bases and 10 bases, with 15 bases remaining between them. Germline CDR1 is SGHNT and CDR2 is YENEEA. CDR3 DNA sequence: TGTGCCAGCAGCTTAAGTTACCCAGACGGGGAGCAGTTCTTC. As protein: CASSLSYPDGEQFF.

This clonotype was observed many times. The chain couples TRBV5-8 to TRBJ2-5; D gene ambiguous. The CDR3 has 12 amino acids. Germline CDR1 reads SGHTS; CDR2 reads YDEGEE. The germline V and J ends were trimmed by 7 bases and 5 bases, with 12 bases remaining between them. The DNA for the CDR3 is TGTGCCAGCGGTCGTAATGGGGAGACCCAGTACTTC. Its translation is CASGRNGETQYF.

The table lists this clonotype with many counts. The chain has TRBV6-5 and TRBJ2-2; unclear D gene. Germline values: CDR1 MNHEY, CDR2 SVGAGI. The length of the CDR3 is 12 residues. Trimming cost V 11 bases and J 0 bases, with 7 bases left between them. The CDR3 DNA follows: TGTGCCTCGCGCCCGAACACCGGGGAGCTGTTTTTT. Translation gives CASRPNTGELFF.

This clonotype was detected ten times or more. The chain is built from TRBV2 and TRBJ2-1, with D possibly TRBD1 on 5 matching bases. The V end was cut by 6 bases, the J end by 1 base, with 10 bases between. This CDR3 region has 14 residues. Germline assignment: CDR1 SNHLY and CDR2 FYNNEI. This CDR3 reads CASRLAGSYNEQFF. The CDR3 bases are TGTGCCAGCAGGTTAGCAGGGTCCTACAATGAGCAGTTCTTC.

In this sample, this clonotype turned up a few times. The CDR3 DNA reads TGTGCCAGCAGGCTATCCGGGGCCAACGTCCTGACTTTC. Translation gives CASRLSGANVLTF. The chain combines TRBV28 with TRBJ2-6; no reliable D call. Germline CDR1 MDHEN, CDR2 SYDVKM. The germline V and J ends were trimmed by 6 bases and 4 bases, with 7 bases remaining between them. The CDR3 contains 13 residues.

In this sample, this clonotype turned up many times. The chain links TRBV5-1 to TRBJ2-5; no reliable D call. Trimming left V 4 bases short and J 2 bases short, with 15 bases between. The CDR3 is made up of 15 amino acids. Germline CDR1 is SGHRS and CDR2 is YFSETQ. CDR3 nucleotide sequence: TGCGCCAGCAGCATCGGACCCTCCAGTCAAGAGACCCAGTACTTC. Translation: CASSIGPSSQETQYF.

In this sample, this clonotype turned up many times. The chain has TRBV6-5 and TRBJ2-7; no clear D. CDR1 and CDR2 from the germline V gene are MNHEY and SVGAGI. Between the trimmed V and J ends, which lost 6 bases and 6 bases, there was a span of 24 bases. This CDR3 has 16 amino acids. This CDR3 is CASSPQSGSRVGEQYF. The CDR3 coding sequence is TGTGCCAGCAGCCCCCAGTCTGGCTCCCGGGTCGGCGAGCAGTACTTC.

J is TRBJ2-1 and V is TRBV7-2; possibly TRBD1 for D (5 bases). Germline V lookup: CDR1 SGHTA, CDR2 FQGNSA. V shed 6 bases and J shed 5 bases, with 17 bases lying between them. The CDR3 has 15 residues. The CDR3 loop reads CASSPGPGRHNEQFF. CDR3 nucleotide sequence: TGTGCCAGCAGTCCGGGCCCAGGGCGCCACAATGAGCAGTTCTTC.